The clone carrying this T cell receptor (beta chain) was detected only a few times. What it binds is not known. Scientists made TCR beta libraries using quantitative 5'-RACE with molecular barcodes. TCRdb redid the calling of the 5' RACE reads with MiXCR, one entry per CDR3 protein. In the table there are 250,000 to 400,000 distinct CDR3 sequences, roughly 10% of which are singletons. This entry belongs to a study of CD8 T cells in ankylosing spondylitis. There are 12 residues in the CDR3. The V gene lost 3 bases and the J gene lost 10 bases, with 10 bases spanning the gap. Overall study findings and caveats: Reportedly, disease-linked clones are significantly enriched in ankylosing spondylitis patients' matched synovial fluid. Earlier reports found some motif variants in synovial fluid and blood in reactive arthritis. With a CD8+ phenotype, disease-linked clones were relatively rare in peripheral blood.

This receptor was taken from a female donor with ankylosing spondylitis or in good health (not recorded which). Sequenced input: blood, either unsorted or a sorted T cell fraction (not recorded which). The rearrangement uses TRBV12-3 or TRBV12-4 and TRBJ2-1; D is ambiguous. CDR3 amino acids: CASSFGSREQFF. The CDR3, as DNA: TGTGCCAGCAGTTTCGGCTCGAGGGAGCAGTTCTTC.